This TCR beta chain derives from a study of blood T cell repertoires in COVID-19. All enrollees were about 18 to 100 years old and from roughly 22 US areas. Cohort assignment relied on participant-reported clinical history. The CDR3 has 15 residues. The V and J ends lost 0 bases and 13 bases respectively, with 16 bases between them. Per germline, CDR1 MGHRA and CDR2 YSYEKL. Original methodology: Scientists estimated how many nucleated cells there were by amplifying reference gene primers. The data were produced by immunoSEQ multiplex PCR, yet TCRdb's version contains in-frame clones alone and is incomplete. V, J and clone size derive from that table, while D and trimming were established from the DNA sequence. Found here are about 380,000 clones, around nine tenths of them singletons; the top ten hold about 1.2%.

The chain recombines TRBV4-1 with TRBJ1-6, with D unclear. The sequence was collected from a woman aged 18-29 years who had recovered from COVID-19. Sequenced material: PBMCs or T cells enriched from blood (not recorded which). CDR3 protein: CASSQERAPIEPLHF. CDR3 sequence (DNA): TGCGCCAGCAGCCAAGAAAGAGCCCCGATAGAGCCCCTCCACTTT.